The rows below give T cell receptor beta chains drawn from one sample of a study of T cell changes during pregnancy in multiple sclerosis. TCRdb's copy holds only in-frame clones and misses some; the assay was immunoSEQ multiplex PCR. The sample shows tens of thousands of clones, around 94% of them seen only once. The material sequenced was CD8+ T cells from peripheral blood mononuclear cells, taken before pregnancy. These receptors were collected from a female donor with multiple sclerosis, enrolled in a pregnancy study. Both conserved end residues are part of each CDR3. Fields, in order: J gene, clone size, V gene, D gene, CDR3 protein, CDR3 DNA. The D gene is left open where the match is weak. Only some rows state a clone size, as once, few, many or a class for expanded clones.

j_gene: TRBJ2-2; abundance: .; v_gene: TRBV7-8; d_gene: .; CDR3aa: CASSSMRDADTGELFF; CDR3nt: TGTGCCAGCAGCTCTATGCGGGATGCGGACACCGGGGAGCTGTTTTTT
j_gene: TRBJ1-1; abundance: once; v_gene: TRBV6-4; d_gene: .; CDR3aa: CASSRGIGRDTEAFF; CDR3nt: TGTGCCAGCTCCCGGGGGATAGGGAGGGACACTGAAGCTTTCTTT
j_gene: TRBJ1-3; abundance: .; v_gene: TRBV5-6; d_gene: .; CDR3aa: CASSFWTSSGNTIYF; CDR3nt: TGTGCCAGCAGCTTCTGGACAAGTTCTGGAAACACCATATATTTT
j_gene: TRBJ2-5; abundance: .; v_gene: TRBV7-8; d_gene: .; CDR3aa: CASSLIRGQETQYF; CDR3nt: TGTGCCAGCAGCTTAATCAGGGGTCAGGAGACCCAGTACTTC
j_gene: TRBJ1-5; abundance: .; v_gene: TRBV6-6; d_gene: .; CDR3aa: CASRTQVRGGGPQHF; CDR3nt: TGTGCCAGCAGGACTCAGGTGAGGGGGGGAGGGCCCCAGCATTTT
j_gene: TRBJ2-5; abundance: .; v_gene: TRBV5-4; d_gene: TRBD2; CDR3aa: CASSLKPLAGRQETQYF; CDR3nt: TGTGCCAGCAGCTTGAAACCCCTAGCGGGACGCCAAGAGACCCAGTACTTC
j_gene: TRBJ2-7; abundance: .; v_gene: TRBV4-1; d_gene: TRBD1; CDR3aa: CASSPTWTGGYEQYF; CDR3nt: TGCGCCAGCAGCCCGACCTGGACAGGGGGCTATGAGCAGTACTTC
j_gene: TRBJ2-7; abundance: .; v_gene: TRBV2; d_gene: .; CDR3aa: CASRSGWSSYEQYF; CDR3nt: TGTGCCAGCAGGTCGGGGTGGAGTTCCTACGAGCAGTACTTC
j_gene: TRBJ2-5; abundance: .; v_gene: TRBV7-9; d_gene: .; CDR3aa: CASSLVGGVGETQYF; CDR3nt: TGTGCCAGCAGCTTAGTTGGCGGGGTTGGGGAGACCCAGTACTTC
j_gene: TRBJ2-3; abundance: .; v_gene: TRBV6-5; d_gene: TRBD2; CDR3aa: CASTHAAGGSDTQYF; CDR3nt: TGTGCCAGCACTCACGCGGCGGGAGGAAGCGATACGCAGTATTTT
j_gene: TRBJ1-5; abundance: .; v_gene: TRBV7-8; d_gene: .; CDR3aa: CASSLGGWSNQPQHF; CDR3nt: TGTGCCAGCAGCTTAGGGGGCTGGAGCAATCAGCCCCAGCATTTT
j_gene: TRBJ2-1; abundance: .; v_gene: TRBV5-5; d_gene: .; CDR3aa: CASSFALDEQFF; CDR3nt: TGTGCCAGCAGCTTCGCACTGGATGAGCAGTTCTTC
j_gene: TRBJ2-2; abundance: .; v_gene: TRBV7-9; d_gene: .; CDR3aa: CASSLAGHRTGELFF; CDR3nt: TGTGCCAGCAGCTTAGCGGGCCATCGCACCGGGGAGCTGTTTTTT
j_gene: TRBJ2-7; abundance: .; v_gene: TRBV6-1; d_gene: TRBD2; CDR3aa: CASSEGWTSGRSEQYF; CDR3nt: TGTGCCAGCAGTGAAGGATGGACTAGCGGGAGATCCGAGCAGTACTTC
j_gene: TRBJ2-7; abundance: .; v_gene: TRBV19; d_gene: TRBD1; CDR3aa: CASSSGTGGVYEQYF; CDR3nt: TGTGCCAGTAGTTCCGGGACAGGTGGGGTCTACGAGCAGTACTTC
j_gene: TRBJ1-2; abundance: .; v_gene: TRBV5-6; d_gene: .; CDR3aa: CASSLGQGYYGYTF; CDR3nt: TGTGCCAGCAGCTTGGGGCAGGGGTACTATGGCTACACCTTC